This is a list of T cell receptor beta chains from one sample in a study of blood T cell repertoires in COVID-19. Libraries were prepared by immunoSEQ multiplex PCR; TCRdb keeps only in-frame clonotypes and omits some of them. The sample holds 60,000 or so clones; 70% to 90% are singletons and the top ten take approximately 4.3%. The sample consisted of peripheral blood. These receptors all stem from a man between 60 and 75 years old with acute or convalescent COVID-19. The CDR3 runs from the conserved cysteine through the conserved F or W. The D gene is left open where the match is weak. Not all rows give a size; the values are once, few, many and, for expanded clones, a class.

V gene: TRBV7-3
D gene: -
clone size: -
J gene: TRBJ2-3
CDR3 DNA: TGTGCCAGCAGCTTAACGCCCAGCGAGGGGGCAGATACGCAGTATTTT
CDR3 protein: CASSLTPSEGADTQYF

V gene: TRBV12-3/TRBV12-4
D gene: TRBD1
clone size: -
J gene: TRBJ1-2
CDR3 DNA: TGTGCCAGCACAAGGGGACAGGGAGAAGGCTACACCTTC
CDR3 protein: CASTRGQGEGYTF

V gene: TRBV19
D gene: -
clone size: -
J gene: TRBJ2-5
CDR3 DNA: TGTGCCAGCGCCTGGAATCCTAGCGCGGAGACCCAGTACTTC
CDR3 protein: CASAWNPSAETQYF

V gene: TRBV5-1
D gene: -
clone size: -
J gene: TRBJ2-1
CDR3 DNA: TGCGCCAGCAGCTTGGGACTTACCTCCTACAATGAGCAGTTCTTC
CDR3 protein: CASSLGLTSYNEQFF

V gene: TRBV28
D gene: TRBD1
clone size: -
J gene: TRBJ1-1
CDR3 DNA: TGTGCCAGCAGTTTAGCGGGACAGGGATCCGCTAACACTGAAGCTTTCTTT
CDR3 protein: CASSLAGQGSANTEAFF

V gene: TRBV5-6
D gene: -
clone size: -
J gene: TRBJ2-5
CDR3 DNA: TGTGCCAGCAGCTTGGCAGGTTGGGCCAACGAGACCCAGTACTTC
CDR3 protein: CASSLAGWANETQYF

V gene: TRBV3-1/TRBV3-2
D gene: TRBD2
clone size: -
J gene: TRBJ2-7
CDR3 DNA: TGTGCCAGCAGCCAAGGGTCGGGCGGGAGTAACGAGCAGTACTTC
CDR3 protein: CASSQGSGGSNEQYF

V gene: TRBV5-1
D gene: -
clone size: -
J gene: TRBJ2-2
CDR3 DNA: TGCGCCAGCAGCTTGGCCTTTAGCGGGGAGCTGTTTTTT
CDR3 protein: CASSLAFSGELFF

V gene: TRBV28
D gene: -
clone size: -
J gene: TRBJ2-2
CDR3 DNA: TGTGCCAGCAGTGCCAGGGGTTACACCGGGGAGCTGTTTTTT
CDR3 protein: CASSARGYTGELFF

V gene: TRBV19
D gene: -
clone size: -
J gene: TRBJ1-2
CDR3 DNA: TGTGCCAGTAAGAAGACAGACTATGGCTACACCTTC
CDR3 protein: CASKKTDYGYTF

V gene: TRBV5-5
D gene: TRBD1
clone size: -
J gene: TRBJ2-2
CDR3 DNA: TGTGCCAGCAGCCCGCGAGGTCCAGGACAGGGCATTGGCACCGGGGAGCTGTTTTTT
CDR3 protein: CASSPRGPGQGIGTGELFF

V gene: TRBV15
D gene: -
clone size: -
J gene: TRBJ2-7
CDR3 DNA: TGTGCCACCAGCAGAGATCAGGGGTCCCTCTCCTACGAGCAGTACTTC
CDR3 protein: CATSRDQGSLSYEQYF

V gene: TRBV3-1/TRBV3-2
D gene: TRBD2
clone size: once
J gene: TRBJ2-1
CDR3 DNA: TGTGCCAGCAGCGGGACTAGCGGGAGCAGTGAGCAGTTCTTC
CDR3 protein: CASSGTSGSSEQFF

V gene: TRBV7-8
D gene: -
clone size: -
J gene: TRBJ1-4
CDR3 DNA: TGTGCCAGCAGCTTCCTCGGTAATGAAAAACTGTTTTTT
CDR3 protein: CASSFLGNEKLFF

V gene: TRBV5-4
D gene: TRBD1
clone size: -
J gene: TRBJ1-1
CDR3 DNA: TGTGCCAGCAGCAGACAGGGGGCGCTGGCTGAAGCTTTCTTT
CDR3 protein: CASSRQGALAEAFF

V gene: TRBV7-9
D gene: TRBD1
clone size: once
J gene: TRBJ1-4
CDR3 DNA: TGTGCCAGCAGCCCTTACGACAGGGGAGATGAAAAACTGTTTTTT
CDR3 protein: CASSPYDRGDEKLFF

V gene: TRBV29-1
D gene: -
clone size: -
J gene: TRBJ1-2
CDR3 DNA: TGCAGCGTTCCCAAGGGAGGACGGGGCTACACCTTC
CDR3 protein: CSVPKGGRGYTF

V gene: TRBV5-1
D gene: TRBD1
clone size: -
J gene: TRBJ2-5
CDR3 DNA: TGCGCCAGCAGCTTGGTGCAGGGGGTCCTGAAGACCCAGTACTTC
CDR3 protein: CASSLVQGVLKTQYF

V gene: TRBV28
D gene: -
clone size: -
J gene: TRBJ2-1
CDR3 DNA: TGTGCCAGCAGTTTAGTAGGGGTCGATGAGCAGTTCTTC
CDR3 protein: CASSLVGVDEQFF

V gene: TRBV7-6
D gene: TRBD1
clone size: -
J gene: TRBJ2-7
CDR3 DNA: TGTGCCAGCAGCTTGGCCAGGGGGCACGAGCAGTACTTC
CDR3 protein: CASSLARGHEQYF

V gene: TRBV9
D gene: TRBD2
clone size: -
J gene: TRBJ2-1
CDR3 DNA: TGTGCCAGCAGTATAGCGGGGGTATCCTACAATGAGCAGTTCTTC
CDR3 protein: CASSIAGVSYNEQFF

V gene: TRBV5-1
D gene: -
clone size: -
J gene: TRBJ1-4
CDR3 DNA: TGCGCCAGCACCAGTACATCCACTAATGAAAAACTGTTTTTT
CDR3 protein: CASTSTSTNEKLFF

V gene: TRBV27
D gene: -
clone size: medium-sized
J gene: TRBJ2-1
CDR3 DNA: TGTGCCAGCAGTTTATTGTACGGGGGAAACAATGAGCAGTTCTTC
CDR3 protein: CASSLLYGGNNEQFF

V gene: TRBV11-2
D gene: TRBD2
clone size: -
J gene: TRBJ2-5
CDR3 DNA: TGTGCCAGCAGCTCCCAGGGACTAGCGGGAGGAGAGACCCAGTACTTC
CDR3 protein: CASSSQGLAGGETQYF

V gene: TRBV5-5
D gene: -
clone size: -
J gene: TRBJ1-1
CDR3 DNA: TGTGCCAGCAGCAATCCCCCGTCAGGGAACACTGAAGCTTTCTTT
CDR3 protein: CASSNPPSGNTEAFF

V gene: TRBV9
D gene: TRBD1
clone size: few
J gene: TRBJ2-3
CDR3 DNA: TGTGCCAGCAGCACCCAGGACAGGGTTACAGATACGCAGTATTTT
CDR3 protein: CASSTQDRVTDTQYF

V gene: TRBV9
D gene: TRBD2
clone size: -
J gene: TRBJ2-1
CDR3 DNA: TGTGCCAGCAGCTCCCGGGGACTAGCGGGAGGCATGGAGCAGTTCTTC
CDR3 protein: CASSSRGLAGGMEQFF

V gene: TRBV30
D gene: TRBD1
clone size: -
J gene: TRBJ1-6
CDR3 DNA: TGTGCCTGGAGTGTACAGGGGTTTGCCTCACCCCTCCACTTT
CDR3 protein: CAWSVQGFASPLHF

V gene: TRBV7-9
D gene: -
clone size: few
J gene: TRBJ1-2
CDR3 DNA: TGTGCCAGCAGCTCTGCCCGGACTCGCCTTGGCTACACCTTC
CDR3 protein: CASSSARTRLGYTF

V gene: TRBV19
D gene: TRBD2
clone size: -
J gene: TRBJ2-7
CDR3 DNA: TGTGCCAGTAGTGAAAAGCGGGACTACGCCTACGAGCAGTACTTC
CDR3 protein: CASSEKRDYAYEQYF

V gene: TRBV5-1
D gene: -
clone size: -
J gene: TRBJ1-4
CDR3 DNA: TGCGCCAGCAGCTTGAAAAAGTGGCGGTTTAATGAAAAACTGTTTTTT
CDR3 protein: CASSLKKWRFNEKLFF

V gene: TRBV10-1
D gene: -
clone size: once
J gene: TRBJ1-1
CDR3 DNA: TGCGCCAGCAGTGAAGGGAGGAACACTGAAGCTTTCTTT
CDR3 protein: CASSEGRNTEAFF

V gene: TRBV28
D gene: -
clone size: few
J gene: TRBJ1-2
CDR3 DNA: TGTGCCAGCAGTTTATATGTCGCCCAACTATCCTATGGCTACACCTTC
CDR3 protein: CASSLYVAQLSYGYTF

V gene: TRBV9
D gene: TRBD1
clone size: -
J gene: TRBJ2-7
CDR3 DNA: TGTGCCAGCAGCCTAGGGACAGGGCCCTACGAGCAGTACTTC
CDR3 protein: CASSLGTGPYEQYF

V gene: TRBV23-1
D gene: TRBD2
clone size: -
J gene: TRBJ2-7
CDR3 DNA: TGCGCCAGCACCTGCCGTTTCGGACTAGCGGAAGCCTACGAGCAGTACTTC
CDR3 protein: CASTCRFGLAEAYEQYF

V gene: TRBV19
D gene: -
clone size: -
J gene: TRBJ2-1
CDR3 DNA: TGTGCCAGTAGTGACCGAGCGGACTCCTACAATGAGCAGTTCTTC
CDR3 protein: CASSDRADSYNEQFF

V gene: TRBV24-1
D gene: TRBD2
clone size: -
J gene: TRBJ2-3
CDR3 DNA: TGTGCCACCAGTTCAACTAGCGGGAGGGCCTCTGATACGCAGTATTTT
CDR3 protein: CATSSTSGRASDTQYF

V gene: TRBV24-1
D gene: -
clone size: once
J gene: TRBJ1-2
CDR3 DNA: TGTGCCACCCAGAAGGAGGGTGGCTACACCTTC
CDR3 protein: CATQKEGGYTF

V gene: TRBV10-3
D gene: TRBD1
clone size: once
J gene: TRBJ1-1
CDR3 DNA: TGTGCCAGCAAACAGGGGGCTGACACTGAAGCTTTCTTT
CDR3 protein: CASKQGADTEAFF

V gene: TRBV30
D gene: -
clone size: once
J gene: TRBJ1-1
CDR3 DNA: TGTGCCTGGAGGCGGGGCTTGAACACTGAAGCTTTCTTT
CDR3 protein: CAWRRGLNTEAFF

V gene: TRBV5-1
D gene: -
clone size: few
J gene: TRBJ2-7
CDR3 DNA: TGCGCCAGCAGCTTGGGGACACACAGCACCTACGAGCAGTACTTC
CDR3 protein: CASSLGTHSTYEQYF